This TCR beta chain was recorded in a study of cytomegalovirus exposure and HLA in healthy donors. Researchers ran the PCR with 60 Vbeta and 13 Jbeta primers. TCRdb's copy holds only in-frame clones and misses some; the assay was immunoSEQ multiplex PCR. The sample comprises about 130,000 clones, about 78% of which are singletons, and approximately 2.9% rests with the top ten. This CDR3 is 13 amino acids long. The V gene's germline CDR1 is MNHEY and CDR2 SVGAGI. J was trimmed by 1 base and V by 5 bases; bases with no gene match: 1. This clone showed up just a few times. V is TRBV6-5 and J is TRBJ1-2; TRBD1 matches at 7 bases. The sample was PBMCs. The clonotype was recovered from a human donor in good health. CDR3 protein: CASSGTDNYGYTF. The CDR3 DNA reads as TGTGCCAGCAGTGGGACAGATAACTATGGCTACACCTTC.